A single sample is the source of the 5 T cell receptor beta chains below, sequenced in a study of shared clonotypes between healthy human individuals. Sequenced by immunoSEQ multiplex PCR; TCRdb stores in-frame clones only, minus some. The sample records about 600,000 clones, nearly 98% being singletons. Naive CD8 cells lacked CD45RO and underwent positive selection for CCR7, leaving out terminally differentiated effector memory CD45RA+ cells. Sequences were obtained from naive CD8+ T cells sorted from blood. The origin of the receptors is a man aged 25-40 years in good health.

The rearrangement links TRBV27 to TRBJ2-7; the D gene could be TRBD1 or TRBD2 (5 bases each). The CDR3 sequence is 16 residues long. Germline-derived CDR1 and CDR2 are MNHEY and SMNVEV (reference sequence). Deletions cut 0 bases from V and 2 bases from J, with 14 bases between. Here the CDR3 reads CASSLSRPGQTYEQYF. The CDR3, as DNA: TGTGCCAGCAGTTTATCCCGGCCGGGGCAGACCTACGAGCAGTACTTC.

The CDR3 is CASSPGQGPSTDTQYF. The CDR3 nucleotides read TGTGCCAGCAGCCCGGGACAGGGACCTAGCACAGATACGCAGTATTTT. V and J are TRBV14 and TRBJ2-3; 9 bases agree with TRBD1. V trimming: 4 bases; J trimming: 0 bases; junction bases outside the gene matches: 5. The CDR3 is 16 amino acids. The V gene's germline CDR1 is SGHDN and CDR2 FVKESK. Together with reference TRBV14 and TRBJ2-3, the CDR3 gives the full variable domain: EAGVTQFPSHSVIEKGQTVTLRCDPISGHDNLYWYRRVMGKEIKFLLHFVKESKQDESGMPNNRFLAERTGGTYSTLKVQPAELEDSGVYFCASSPGQGPSTDTQYFGPGTRLTVL.

The chain couples TRBV29-1 to TRBJ2-2, with 11 bases identical to TRBD2. Germline V CDR1 and CDR2: SQVTM, ANQGSEA. V lost 4 bases to trimming and J lost 5 bases; unmatched junction nucleotides: 3. This CDR3 is 14 amino acids long. The CDR3 is CSVGLAGGTGELFF. The DNA for the CDR3 is TGCAGCGTTGGATTAGCGGGAGGGACCGGGGAGCTGTTTTTT.

The rearrangement uses TRBV29-1 and TRBJ1-2; no clear D gene. The V gene lost 0 bases and the J gene lost 8 bases, with 13 bases spanning the gap. Germline loops: CDR1 SQVTM, CDR2 ANQGSEA. CDR3 length: 13 amino acids. CDR3 in DNA: TGCAGCGTTGAAGATCGACCGAAAAGGGGCTACACCTTC. Protein sequence: CSVEDRPKRGYTF.

This sequence joins TRBV6-4 and TRBJ2-7; perhaps D is TRBD1 or TRBD2 (5 bases each). V shed 8 bases and J shed 4 bases, with 18 bases lying between them. The CDR3 extends over 14 amino acids. Germline V gene lookup returns CDR1 MRHNA and CDR2 SNTAGT. CDR3 loop: CASARPGPSYEQYF. The CDR3 nucleotides are TGTGCCAGCGCCAGGCCGGGACCCTCATACGAGCAGTACTTC.